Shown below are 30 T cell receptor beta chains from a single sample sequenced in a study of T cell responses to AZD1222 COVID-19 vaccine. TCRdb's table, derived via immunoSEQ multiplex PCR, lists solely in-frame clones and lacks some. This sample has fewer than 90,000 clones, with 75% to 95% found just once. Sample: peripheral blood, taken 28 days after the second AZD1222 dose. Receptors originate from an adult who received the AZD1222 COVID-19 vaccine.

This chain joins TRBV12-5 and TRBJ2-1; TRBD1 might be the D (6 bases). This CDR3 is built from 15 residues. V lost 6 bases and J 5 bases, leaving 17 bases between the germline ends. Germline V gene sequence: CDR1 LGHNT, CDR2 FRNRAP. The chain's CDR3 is CASGPDSSVHNEQFF. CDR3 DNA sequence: TGTGCTAGTGGCCCGGACAGCTCAGTACACAATGAGCAGTTCTTC.

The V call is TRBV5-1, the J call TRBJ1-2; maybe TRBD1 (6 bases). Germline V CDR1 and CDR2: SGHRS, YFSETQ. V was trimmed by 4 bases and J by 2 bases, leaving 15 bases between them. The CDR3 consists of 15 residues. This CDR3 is CASSPNAGGNYGYTF. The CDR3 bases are TGCGCCAGCAGCCCCAATGCGGGGGGCAACTATGGCTACACCTTC.

CDR3 amino acids: CASSQDRGLLGEQFF. As DNA, the CDR3 is TGCGCCAGCAGCCAAGACAGGGGACTTTTAGGGGAGCAGTTCTTC. V gene TRBV4-1 combines with J gene TRBJ2-1; D is possibly TRBD1 or TRBD2 (6 bases each). The CDR3 contains 15 residues. V gave up 0 bases and J gave up 10 bases, with 16 bases separating them. Germline V gene data show CDR1 as MGHRA and CDR2 as YSYEKL.

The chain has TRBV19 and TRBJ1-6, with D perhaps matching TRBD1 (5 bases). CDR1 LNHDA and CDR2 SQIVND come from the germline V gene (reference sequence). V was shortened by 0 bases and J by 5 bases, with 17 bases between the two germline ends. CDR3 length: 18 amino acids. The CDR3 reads CASSIDAAGGGNNSPLHF. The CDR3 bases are TGTGCCAGTAGTATAGATGCCGCCGGGGGAGGGAATAATTCACCCCTCCACTTT.

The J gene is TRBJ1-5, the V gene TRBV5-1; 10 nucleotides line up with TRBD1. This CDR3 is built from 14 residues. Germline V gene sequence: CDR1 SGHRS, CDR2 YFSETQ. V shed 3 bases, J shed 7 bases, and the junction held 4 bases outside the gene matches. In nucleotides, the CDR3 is TGCGCCAGCAGCTCCGGGACAGGGGTCCAGCCCCAGCATTTT. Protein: CASSSGTGVQPQHF. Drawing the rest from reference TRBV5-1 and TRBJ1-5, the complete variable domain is KAGVTQTPRYLIKTRGQQVTLSCSPISGHRSVSWYQQTPGQGLQFLFEYFSETQRNKGNFPGRFSGRQFSNSRSEMNVSTLELGDSALYLCASSSGTGVQPQHFGDGTRLSIL.

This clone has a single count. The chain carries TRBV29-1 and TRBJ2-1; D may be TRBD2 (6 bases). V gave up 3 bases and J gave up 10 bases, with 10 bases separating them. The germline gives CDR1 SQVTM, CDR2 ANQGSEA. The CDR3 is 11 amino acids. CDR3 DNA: TGCAGCGTTGATGCGGGACGGGAGCAGTTCTTC. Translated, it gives CSVDAGREQFF.

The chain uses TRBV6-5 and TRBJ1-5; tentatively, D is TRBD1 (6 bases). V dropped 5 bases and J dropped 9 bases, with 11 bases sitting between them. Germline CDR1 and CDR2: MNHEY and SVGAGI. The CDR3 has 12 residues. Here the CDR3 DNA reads TGTGCCAGCAGTAGGGGGATTGGGCCCCAGCATTTT. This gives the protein CASSRGIGPQHF.

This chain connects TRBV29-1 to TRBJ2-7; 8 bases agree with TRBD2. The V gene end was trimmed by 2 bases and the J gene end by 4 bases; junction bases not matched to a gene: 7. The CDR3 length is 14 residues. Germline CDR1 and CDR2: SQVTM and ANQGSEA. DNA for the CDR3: TGCAGCGTTGAACTCGCGGGAGGAGGATACGAGCAGTACTTC. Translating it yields CSVELAGGGYEQYF.

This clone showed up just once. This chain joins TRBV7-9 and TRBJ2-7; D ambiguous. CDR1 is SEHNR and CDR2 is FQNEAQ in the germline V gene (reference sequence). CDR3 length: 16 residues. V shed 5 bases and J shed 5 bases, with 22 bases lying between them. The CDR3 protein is CASSQPSAGYQDEQYF. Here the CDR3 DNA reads TGTGCCAGCAGCCAGCCCAGCGCCGGATACCAGGACGAGCAGTACTTC.

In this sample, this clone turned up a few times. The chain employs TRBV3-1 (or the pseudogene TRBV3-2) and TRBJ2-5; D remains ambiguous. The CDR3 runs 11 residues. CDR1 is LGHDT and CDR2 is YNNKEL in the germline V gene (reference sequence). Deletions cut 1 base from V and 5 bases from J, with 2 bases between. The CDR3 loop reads CASSQVETQYF. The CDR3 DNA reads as TGTGCCAGCAGCCAAGTCGAGACCCAGTACTTC.

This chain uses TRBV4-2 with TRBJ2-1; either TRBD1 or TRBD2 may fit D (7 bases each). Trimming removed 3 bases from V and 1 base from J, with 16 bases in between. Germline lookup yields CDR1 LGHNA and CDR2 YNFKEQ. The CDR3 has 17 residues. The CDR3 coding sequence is TGTGCCAGCAGCCAGGGACTGCAGGGGGGGTCCTACAATGAGCAGTTCTTC. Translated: CASSQGLQGGSYNEQFF.

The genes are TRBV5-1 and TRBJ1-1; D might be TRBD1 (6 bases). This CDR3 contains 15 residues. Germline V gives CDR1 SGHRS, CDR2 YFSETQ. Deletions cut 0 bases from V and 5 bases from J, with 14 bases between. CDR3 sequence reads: CASSLVGAGETEAFF. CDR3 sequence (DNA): TGCGCCAGCAGCTTGGTCGGGGCAGGGGAGACTGAAGCTTTCTTT.

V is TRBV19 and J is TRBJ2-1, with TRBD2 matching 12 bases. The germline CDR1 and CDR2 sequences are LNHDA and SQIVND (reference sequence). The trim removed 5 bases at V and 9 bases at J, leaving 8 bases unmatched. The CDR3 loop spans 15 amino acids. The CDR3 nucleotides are TGTGCCAGTAGTCTCGCTAGCGGGGGGGCAGTTGAGCAGTTCTTC. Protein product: CASSLASGGAVEQFF.

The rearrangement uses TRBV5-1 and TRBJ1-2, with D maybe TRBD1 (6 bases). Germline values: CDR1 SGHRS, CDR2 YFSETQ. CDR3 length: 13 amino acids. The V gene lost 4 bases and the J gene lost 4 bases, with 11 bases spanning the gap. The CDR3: CASSEQGAYGYTF. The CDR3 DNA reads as TGCGCCAGCAGCGAACAGGGTGCCTATGGCTACACCTTC.

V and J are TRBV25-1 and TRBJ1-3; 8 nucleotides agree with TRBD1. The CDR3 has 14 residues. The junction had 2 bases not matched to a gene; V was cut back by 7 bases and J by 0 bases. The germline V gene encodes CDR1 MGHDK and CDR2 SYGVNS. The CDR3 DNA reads TGTGCCAGCACCACAGGGGGCTCTGGAAACACCATATATTTT. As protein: CASTTGGSGNTIYF. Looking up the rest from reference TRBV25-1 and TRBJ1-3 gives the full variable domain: EADIYQTPRYLVIGTGKKITLECSQTMGHDKMYWYQQDPGMELHLIHYSYGVNSTEKGDLSSESTVSRIRTEHFPLTLESARPSHTSQYLCASTTGGSGNTIYFGEGSWLTVV.

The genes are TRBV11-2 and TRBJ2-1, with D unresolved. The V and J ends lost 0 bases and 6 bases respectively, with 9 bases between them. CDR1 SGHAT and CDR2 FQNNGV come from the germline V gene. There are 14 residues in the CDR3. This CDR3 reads CASSLDGSRNEQFF. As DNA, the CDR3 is TGTGCCAGCAGCTTAGACGGCAGCCGCAATGAGCAGTTCTTC.

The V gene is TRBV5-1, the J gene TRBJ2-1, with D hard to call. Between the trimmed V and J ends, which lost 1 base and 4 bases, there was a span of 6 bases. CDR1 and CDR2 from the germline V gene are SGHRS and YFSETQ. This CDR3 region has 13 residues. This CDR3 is CASSLSPYNEQFF. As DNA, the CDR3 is TGCGCCAGCAGCTTGTCACCTTACAATGAGCAGTTCTTC.

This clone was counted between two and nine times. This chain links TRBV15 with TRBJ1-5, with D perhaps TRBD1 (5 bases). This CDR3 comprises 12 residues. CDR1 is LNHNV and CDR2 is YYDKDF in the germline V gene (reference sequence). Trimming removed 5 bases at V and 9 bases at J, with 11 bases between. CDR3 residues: CATSGVQGPQHF. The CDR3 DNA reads TGTGCCACCAGCGGGGTTCAGGGGCCCCAGCATTTT.

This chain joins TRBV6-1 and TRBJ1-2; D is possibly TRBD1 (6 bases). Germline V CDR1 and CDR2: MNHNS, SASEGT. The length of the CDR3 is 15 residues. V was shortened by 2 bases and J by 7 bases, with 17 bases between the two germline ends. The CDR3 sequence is CASSESRTGQGGYTF. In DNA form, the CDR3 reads TGTGCCAGCAGTGAATCGCGGACGGGACAAGGTGGCTACACCTTC.

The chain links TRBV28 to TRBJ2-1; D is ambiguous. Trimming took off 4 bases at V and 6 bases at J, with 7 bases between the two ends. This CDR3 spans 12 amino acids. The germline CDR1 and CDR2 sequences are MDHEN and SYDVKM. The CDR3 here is CASSSQLNEQFF. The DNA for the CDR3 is TGTGCCAGCAGTTCCCAACTCAATGAGCAGTTCTTC.

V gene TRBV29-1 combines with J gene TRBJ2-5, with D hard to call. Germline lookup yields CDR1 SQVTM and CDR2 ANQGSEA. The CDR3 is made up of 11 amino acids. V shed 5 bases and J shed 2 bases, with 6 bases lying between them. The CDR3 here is CSVLEQETQYF. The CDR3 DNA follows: TGCAGCGTTTTGGAACAAGAGACCCAGTACTTC.

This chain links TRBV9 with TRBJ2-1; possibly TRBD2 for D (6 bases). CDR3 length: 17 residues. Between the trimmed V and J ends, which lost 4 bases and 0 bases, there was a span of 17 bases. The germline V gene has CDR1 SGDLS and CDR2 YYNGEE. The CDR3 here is CASSPGPGLFSYNEQFF. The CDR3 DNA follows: TGTGCCAGCAGCCCTGGTCCGGGACTCTTCTCCTACAATGAGCAGTTCTTC.

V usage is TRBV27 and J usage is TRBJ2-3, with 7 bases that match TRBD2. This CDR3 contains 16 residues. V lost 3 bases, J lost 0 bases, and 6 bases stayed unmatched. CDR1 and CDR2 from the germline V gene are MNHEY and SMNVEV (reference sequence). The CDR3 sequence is CASSLSLADSTDTQYF. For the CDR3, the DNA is TGTGCCAGCAGTTTGAGTCTAGCGGATAGCACAGATACGCAGTATTTT.

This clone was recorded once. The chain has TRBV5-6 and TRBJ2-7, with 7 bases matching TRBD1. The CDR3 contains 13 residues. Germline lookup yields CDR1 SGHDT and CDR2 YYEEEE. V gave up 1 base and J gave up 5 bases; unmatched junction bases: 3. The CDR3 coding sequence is TGTGCCAGCAGCTTGTACAGGGGACACGAGCAGTACTTC. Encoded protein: CASSLYRGHEQYF.

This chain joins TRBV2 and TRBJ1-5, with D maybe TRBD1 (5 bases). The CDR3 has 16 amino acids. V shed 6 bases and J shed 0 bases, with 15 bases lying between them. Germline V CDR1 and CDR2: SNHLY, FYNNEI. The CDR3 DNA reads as TGTGCCAGCAGCGTATTTGGGGGATATAGCAATCAGCCCCAGCATTTT. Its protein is CASSVFGGYSNQPQHF.

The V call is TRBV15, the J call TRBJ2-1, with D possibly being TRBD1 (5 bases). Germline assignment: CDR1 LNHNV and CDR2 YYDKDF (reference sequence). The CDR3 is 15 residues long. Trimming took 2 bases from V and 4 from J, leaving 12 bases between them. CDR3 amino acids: CATSRMGPVYNEQFF. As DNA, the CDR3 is TGTGCCACCAGCAGAATGGGGCCAGTTTACAATGAGCAGTTCTTC.

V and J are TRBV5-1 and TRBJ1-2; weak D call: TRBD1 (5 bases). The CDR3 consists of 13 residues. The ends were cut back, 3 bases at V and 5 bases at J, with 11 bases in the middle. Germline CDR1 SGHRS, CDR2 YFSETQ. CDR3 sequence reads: CASSSGHRYGYTF. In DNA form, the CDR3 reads TGCGCCAGCAGCTCTGGACACAGATATGGCTACACCTTC.

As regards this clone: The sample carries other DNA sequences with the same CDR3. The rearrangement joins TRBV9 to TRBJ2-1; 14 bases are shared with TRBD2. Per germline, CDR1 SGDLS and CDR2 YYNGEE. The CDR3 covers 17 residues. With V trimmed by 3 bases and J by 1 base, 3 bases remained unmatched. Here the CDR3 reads CASSARLAGGSYNEQFF. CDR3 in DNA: TGTGCCAGCAGCGCCAGACTAGCGGGGGGGTCCTACAATGAGCAGTTCTTC.

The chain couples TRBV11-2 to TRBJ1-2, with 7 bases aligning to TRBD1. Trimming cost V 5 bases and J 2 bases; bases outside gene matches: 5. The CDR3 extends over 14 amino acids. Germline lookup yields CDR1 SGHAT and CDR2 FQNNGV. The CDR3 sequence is CASSRQGGNYGYTF. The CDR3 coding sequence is TGTGCCAGCAGCCGACAGGGAGGGAACTATGGCTACACCTTC.

This chain's CDR3 is CASSGRDRGTYEQYF. CDR3 DNA: TGTGCCAGCAGCGGCCGGGACAGGGGCACCTACGAGCAGTACTTC. V usage is TRBV7-2 and J usage is TRBJ2-7; 10 bases line up with TRBD1. The CDR3 is 15 amino acids. Germline loops: CDR1 SGHTA, CDR2 FQGNSA. J lost 2 bases, V lost 5 bases, and 6 bases had no gene match.